The 17 T cell receptor beta chains given below trace back to one sample, sequenced in a study of cytomegalovirus exposure and HLA in healthy donors. The PCR was carried out with 60 Vbeta primers and 13 Jbeta primers. Profiled with immunoSEQ multiplex PCR; TCRdb holds only in-frame clones, not every one. Of 120,000 or so clones in the sample, 82% were seen once. Material for sequencing was PBMCs. These receptors were obtained from a woman aged 18-35 years in good health and CMV-seronegative.

This chain uses TRBV5-4 with TRBJ2-5; 9 positions agree with TRBD1. This CDR3 contains 17 residues. Trimming removed 0 bases from V and 4 bases from J; junction bases left unmatched: 10. The germline V gene encodes CDR1 SGHNT and CDR2 YYREEE (reference sequence). CDR3: CASSLGGMGQGTETQYF. The CDR3 DNA follows: TGTGCCAGCAGCTTGGGGGGAATGGGACAGGGCACAGAGACCCAGTACTTC.

The V and J genes are TRBV12-2 and TRBJ2-5; the table's D call of TRBD2 was not tested on the DNA. TRBV12-2 is termed a pseudogene. The CDR3 has 17 residues. The CDR3 DNA is TGTGCAAGTCGCTTAGCCCCCCCTACTAGGATCCAAGAGACCCAGTACTTC. Amino acids: CASRLAPPTRIQETQYF.

The chain recombines TRBV30 with TRBJ1-5; D remains unclear. V gave up 0 bases and J gave up 0 bases, with 15 bases separating them. The CDR3 has 17 amino acids. Germline values: CDR1 GTSNPN, CDR2 SVGIG (reference sequence). CDR3 DNA sequence: TGTGCCTGGAGTGTACTATCGGCAGAAATTAGCAATCAGCCCCAGCATTTT. The encoded protein is CAWSVLSAEISNQPQHF.

J is TRBJ2-7 and V is TRBV6-5; possibly TRBD2 for D (6 bases). This CDR3 has 15 residues. Germline CDR1 and CDR2: MNHEY and SVGAGI. The germline V and J ends were trimmed by 5 bases and 5 bases, with 19 bases remaining between them. The CDR3 region is CASSPSSLASNEQYF. The CDR3 coding sequence is TGTGCCAGCAGTCCCTCATCACTAGCTAGTAACGAGCAGTACTTC.

This clone turned up a few times. The chain joins TRBV4-3 to TRBJ2-1, with 9 bases that match TRBD1. This CDR3 region has 16 residues. In germline, CDR1 is LGHNA, CDR2 YSLEER. Trimming took 0 bases from V and 5 from J; bases not matched to a gene: 5. In DNA form, the CDR3 reads TGCGCCAGCAGCCAAGATTACAGGGGGCTGAACAATGAGCAGTTCTTC. It yields the protein CASSQDYRGLNNEQFF.

As to this clone: Distinct nucleotide sequences in the sample also encode this CDR3. The chain recombines TRBV6-5 with TRBJ1-2, with 11 bases that match TRBD1. Germline CDR1 MNHEY, CDR2 SVGAGI. The V and J ends lost 0 bases and 4 bases, in that order; junction bases with no gene match: 4. The CDR3 contains 16 residues. The CDR3 spells CASSYSRTGGGYGYTF. Written as DNA, the CDR3 is TGTGCCAGCAGTTACTCGAGGACAGGGGGCGGCTATGGCTACACCTTC.

This chain uses TRBV19 with TRBJ2-7; tentative D call: TRBD1 (6 bases). The CDR3 sequence is 16 residues long. CDR1 is LNHDA and CDR2 is SQIVND in the germline V gene (reference sequence). The ends were cut back, 3 bases at V and 2 bases at J, with 17 bases in the middle. The chain's CDR3 is CASSMGPGAITYEQYF. CDR3 nucleotides: TGTGCCAGTAGTATGGGGCCAGGGGCTATTACCTACGAGCAGTACTTC. The variable domain in full, with the rest retrieved from reference TRBV19 and TRBJ2-7, is DGGITQSPKYLFRKEGQNVTLSCEQNLNHDAMYWYRQDPGQGLRLIYYSQIVNDFQKGDIAEGYSVSREKKESFPLTVTSAQKNPTAFYLCASSMGPGAITYEQYFGPGTRLTVT.

The gene calls are TRBV4-1 and TRBJ2-7; D gene unclear. The CDR3 has 13 residues. Trimming removed 3 bases from V and 6 bases from J, with 12 bases in between. Germline V lookup: CDR1 MGHRA, CDR2 YSYEKL. CDR3 sequence reads: CASSHQVSREQYF. DNA for the CDR3: TGCGCCAGCAGCCACCAGGTCTCGCGCGAGCAGTACTTC.

The chain couples TRBV6-6 to TRBJ2-3, with 11 positions matching TRBD2. The J segment lost 4 bases and the V segment lost 6 bases, leaving 6 bases of the junction unmatched. Germline lookup yields CDR1 MNHNY and CDR2 SVGAGI (reference sequence). The CDR3 sequence is 15 residues long. Written as DNA, the CDR3 is TGTGCCAGCAGACTTAGCGGGAGGGCGCCAGATACGCAGTATTTT. Its translation: CASRLSGRAPDTQYF.

The chain carries TRBV29-1 and TRBJ1-1; perhaps TRBD1 as D (5 bases). This CDR3 has 11 amino acids. Germline V gives CDR1 SQVTM, CDR2 ANQGSEA. V shed 2 bases and J shed 7 bases, with 8 bases lying between them. The CDR3 reads CSVEYRREAFF. CDR3 nucleotide sequence: TGCAGCGTTGAATACAGGCGTGAAGCTTTCTTT.

The genes are TRBV7-2 and TRBJ2-7, with 7 bases aligning to TRBD1. Germline CDR1 is SGHTA and CDR2 is FQGNSA. With 4 bases clipped from V and 0 bases from J, the junction kept 6 bases outside the gene matches. The CDR3 spans 15 residues. The CDR3 here is CASSYGQATSYEQYF. The CDR3 DNA reads as TGTGCCAGCAGCTACGGACAGGCGACCTCCTACGAGCAGTACTTC.

The rearrangement links TRBV10-3 to TRBJ1-1; 9 bases map to TRBD1. This CDR3 is built from 13 residues. The junction had 7 bases not matched to a gene; V was cut back by 11 bases and J by 3 bases. The V gene's germline CDR1 is ENHRY and CDR2 SYGVKD. The CDR3 DNA sequence: TGTGCCGATCGGGACAGGGAAGACACTGAAGCTTTCTTT. Translating gives CADRDREDTEAFF.

This rearrangement joins TRBV5-1 to TRBJ1-2; TRBD1 aligns across 9 bases. Trimming at V came to 4 bases and at J to 8 bases, leaving 15 bases not matched to a gene. From germline, CDR1 is SGHRS and CDR2 YFSETQ. The CDR3 sequence is 16 residues long. As DNA, the CDR3 is TGCGCCAGCAGCCCGGGGGACCTGACAGGGGGGTCAGGCTACACCTTC. Protein: CASSPGDLTGGSGYTF.

The chain is built from TRBV6-1 and TRBJ2-1; the match to TRBD1 covers 7 bases. The CDR3 consists of 15 residues. The V gene's germline CDR1 is MNHNS and CDR2 SASEGT. With 1 base clipped from V and 2 bases from J, the junction kept 2 bases outside the gene matches. The chain's CDR3 is CASSEGTGTYNEQFF. The CDR3 bases are TGTGCCAGCAGTGAAGGGACAGGAACCTACAATGAGCAGTTCTTC.

V gene TRBV7-9 combines with J gene TRBJ2-5, with 7 bases aligning to TRBD2. The CDR3 covers 15 residues. Germline V gene lookup returns CDR1 SEHNR and CDR2 FQNEAQ (reference sequence). The ends lost 1 base at V and 5 bases at J; junction bases unmatched: 7. The CDR3 DNA reads as TGTGCCAGCAGCTTAGACGAGGGGAGGGTGGAGACCCAGTACTTC. It codes for CASSLDEGRVETQYF.

V usage is TRBV5-6 and J usage is TRBJ1-4; tentatively, D is TRBD1 (6 bases). Germline CDR1 and CDR2: SGHDT and YYEEEE. This CDR3 has 16 residues. Trimming cost V 2 bases and J 6 bases, with 17 bases left between them. CDR3 sequence reads: CASSFRNRVPYEKLFF. The DNA of the CDR3 is TGTGCCAGCAGCTTCAGGAACAGGGTACCGTATGAAAAACTGTTTTTT.

The chain has TRBV11-3 and TRBJ2-1; D might be TRBD2 (6 bases). Germline CDR1 reads SGHNT; CDR2 reads YENEEA. V lost 2 bases to trimming and J lost 12 bases, with 23 bases between them. CDR3 length: 16 amino acids. The DNA for the CDR3 is TGTGCCAGCAGCTTAACACTAGCTGACAGACCTTCGGGGCAGTTCTTC. This translates into CASSLTLADRPSGQFF.